This TCR beta chain was identified in a study of blood T cell repertoires in COVID-19. Across the whole study: Acute and convalescent COVID-19 specimens originated in the United States, Italy and Spain. Sources were T cells, B-cell-depleted T cells, or PBMCs; the material itself was cDNA or gDNA.

The CDR3 spans 14 residues. The germline gives CDR1 LGHNA, CDR2 YSLEER. V was clipped by 4 bases and J by 4 bases, with 10 bases between them. The method was immunoSEQ multiplex PCR; TCRdb's version includes in-frame clones alone and lacks a portion of them. The sample has around 160,000 clones; 87% are singletons. Assignment of participants to cohorts was predicated upon participant-reported clinical history. The chain has TRBV4-3 and TRBJ2-2; D may be TRBD2 (5 bases). Sequencing input: PBMCs or T cells enriched from blood (not recorded which). The clonotype originates from a woman in her thirties or forties who had been exposed to COVID-19. The CDR3 sequence is CASSRESVTGELFF. The CDR3 DNA follows: TGCGCCAGCAGCCGGGAGTCGGTCACCGGGGAGCTGTTTTTT.